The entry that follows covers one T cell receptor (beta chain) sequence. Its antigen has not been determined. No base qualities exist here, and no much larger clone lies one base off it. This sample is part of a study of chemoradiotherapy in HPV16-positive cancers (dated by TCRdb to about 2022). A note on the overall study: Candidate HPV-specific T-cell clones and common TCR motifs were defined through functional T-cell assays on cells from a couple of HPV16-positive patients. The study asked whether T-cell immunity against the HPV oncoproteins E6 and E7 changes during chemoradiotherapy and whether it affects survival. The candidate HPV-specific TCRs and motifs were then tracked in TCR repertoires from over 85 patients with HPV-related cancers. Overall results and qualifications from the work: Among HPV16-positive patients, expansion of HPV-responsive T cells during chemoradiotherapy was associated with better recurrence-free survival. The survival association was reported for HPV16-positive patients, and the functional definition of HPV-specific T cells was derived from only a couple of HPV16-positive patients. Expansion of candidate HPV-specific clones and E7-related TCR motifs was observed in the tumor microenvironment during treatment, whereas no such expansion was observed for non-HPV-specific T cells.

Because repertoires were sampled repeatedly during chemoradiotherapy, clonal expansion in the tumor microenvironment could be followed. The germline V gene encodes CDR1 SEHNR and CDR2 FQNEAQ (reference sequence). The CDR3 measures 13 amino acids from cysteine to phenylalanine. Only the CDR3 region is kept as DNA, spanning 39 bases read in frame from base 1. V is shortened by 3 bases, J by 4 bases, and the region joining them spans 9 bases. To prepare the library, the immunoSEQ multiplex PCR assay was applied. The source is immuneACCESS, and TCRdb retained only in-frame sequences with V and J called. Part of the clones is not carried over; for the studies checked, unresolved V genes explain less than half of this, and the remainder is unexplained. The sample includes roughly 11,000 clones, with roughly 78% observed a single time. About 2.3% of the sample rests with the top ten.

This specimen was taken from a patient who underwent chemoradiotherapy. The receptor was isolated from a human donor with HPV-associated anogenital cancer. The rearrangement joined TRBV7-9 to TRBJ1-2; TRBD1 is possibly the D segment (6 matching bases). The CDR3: CASSLGAFYGYTF. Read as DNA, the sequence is TGTGCCAGCAGCTTGGGGGCTTTCTATGGCTACACCTTC.